This TCR beta chain was observed in a study of cytomegalovirus exposure and HLA in healthy donors. Findings and limits, study-wide: The study designated 164 TCR beta chains cytomegalovirus-associated. At a 0.05 false discovery rate, a later analysis found about 17,000 TCR beta sequences to be associated with HLA alleles. Certain sequence variants were highly shared and formed a cluster, and this cluster was likely a sequencing artifact.

Deletions cut 1 base from V and 7 bases from J, with 11 bases between. The length of the CDR3 is 12 residues. Per the germline V gene, CDR1 is SQVTM and CDR2 is ANQGSEA. Regarding this clone: Its antigen is undetermined.

60 Vbeta and 13 Jbeta primers were used in PCR. Profiling relied on immunoSEQ multiplex PCR, and the TCRdb table lists in-frame clones only, not all of them. The data contain over 85,000 clones, 75% to 90% of them singletons. Source material: PBMCs. This TCR was recovered from a middle-aged man in good health and CMV-seronegative. This sequence joins TRBV29-1 and TRBJ2-7, with TRBD1 as a possible D gene (5 bases). The DNA of the CDR3 is TGCAGCGTTGAAGGTCCCAGGGCGGAGCAGTACTTC. Translating gives CSVEGPRAEQYF.